This T cell receptor (beta chain) was retrieved from a study of metastatic and nonmetastatic thyroid tumors. For the study at large: Both malignant and benign thyroid patients supplied peripheral blood and tumor or nodule tissue samples, across which the repertoires of these patients were then compared.

Thyroid surgery was performed in patients who had received no treatment beforehand. V lost 2 bases to trimming and J lost 3 bases, with 11 bases between them. CDR3 length: 14 amino acids. CDR1 is LGHNA, CDR2 YNFKEQ, per germline. Study results and limitations: Malignant tumors reportedly showed significantly higher TCR beta diversity than benign nodules in both blood and tumor.

TCRdb ran MiXCR on the PCR reads. Found here are more than 85,000 clones, over 8.5% of them singletons; the top ten hold under 9%. This clone was seen at least ten times. Antigen specificity is unknown. The clonotype comes from a female donor with papillary thyroid cancer or a benign thyroid nodule (not recorded which). Some clones in this sample may be carry-over from other donors' samples. V gene TRBV4-2 combines with J gene TRBJ2-7; D tentatively reads TRBD1 or TRBD2 (5 bases each). The sample was blood. CDR3 nucleotide sequence: TGTGCCAGCAGCCAAAGAGGGGAACTCTACGAGCAGTACTTC. Translated: CASSQRGELYEQYF.